The 6 T cell receptor beta chains below come from one sample, sequenced in a study of T cells after yellow fever vaccination. Each CDR3 protein is one row after TCRdb ran MiXCR on the 5' RACE reads. Of around 110,000 distinct CDR3 sequences in the sample, around 8.6% were seen once. Specimen: CD8+ T cells sorted from PBMCs, collected 45 days after the yellow fever booster vaccination. The receptor source for this set is a man between 25 and 39 years old who received the YFV17D yellow fever vaccine.

In its sample, this clonotype was seen many times. The rearrangement joins TRBV9 to TRBJ2-1, with D unresolved. From germline, CDR1 is SGDLS and CDR2 YYNGEE. This CDR3 is 17 amino acids long. Trimming took off 2 bases at V and 0 bases at J, with 15 bases between the two ends. The CDR3 sequence: CASSVSDLTSSYNEQFF. The CDR3 coding sequence is TGTGCCAGCAGCGTTAGTGACCTCACGAGCTCCTACAATGAGCAGTTCTTC.

This clonotype was seen more than once but under ten times. The chain has TRBV5-1 and TRBJ2-7, with 7 bases identical to TRBD1. The V gene end was trimmed by 0 bases and the J gene end by 3 bases; junction bases not matched to a gene: 3. CDR3 length: 14 amino acids. The germline V gene encodes CDR1 SGHRS and CDR2 YFSETQ. Here the CDR3 DNA reads TGCGCCAGCAGCTTGGGGGACAGCCGCTACGAGCAGTACTTC. Its translation: CASSLGDSRYEQYF.

Many counts were recorded for this clonotype. The rearrangement links TRBV5-5 to TRBJ2-7; D gene ambiguous. Per germline, CDR1 SGHKS and CDR2 YYEKEE (reference sequence). Trimming took 1 base from V and 8 from J, leaving 16 bases between them. The CDR3 is 14 amino acids. The CDR3 spells CASSLSGSPFQQYF. CDR3 DNA sequence: TGTGCCAGCAGCTTGTCTGGTAGCCCCTTCCAGCAGTACTTC.

This clonotype has just a few counts. The V and J genes are TRBV5-6 and TRBJ2-7; D unclear. Trimming cost V 4 bases and J 0 bases, with 5 bases left between them. Germline CDR1 reads SGHDT; CDR2 reads YYEEEE. The CDR3 is 12 residues long. The DNA for the CDR3 is TGTGCCAGCAGCCACCACTCCTACGAGCAGTACTTC. It translates to CASSHHSYEQYF.

This clonotype was found many times. This chain links TRBV10-2 with TRBJ2-7; D perhaps matches TRBD1 (5 bases). This CDR3 region has 11 residues. Looked up from germline, CDR1 is WSHSY and CDR2 is SAAADI. Trimming removed 8 bases from V and 3 bases from J, with 8 bases in between. CDR3 residues: CASLDSYEQYF. The DNA of the CDR3 is TGCGCCAGCCTAGACAGCTACGAGCAGTACTTC.

In this sample, this clonotype turned up many times. The chain recombines TRBV2 with TRBJ2-1; 8 nucleotides align to TRBD2. CDR1 is SNHLY and CDR2 is FYNNEI in the germline V gene. The CDR3 is 14 amino acids. In nucleotides, the CDR3 is TGTGCTACCCATGGAACTAGCGGACCCAATGAGCAGTTCTTC. It is translated as CATHGTSGPNEQFF. The whole variable domain, remainder taken from reference TRBV2 and TRBJ2-1, is EPEVTQTPSHQVTQMGQEVILRCVPISNHLYFYWYRQILGQKVEFLVSFYNNEISEKSEIFDDQFSVERPDGSNFTLKIRSTKLEDSAMYFCATHGTSGPNEQFFGPGTRLTVL.